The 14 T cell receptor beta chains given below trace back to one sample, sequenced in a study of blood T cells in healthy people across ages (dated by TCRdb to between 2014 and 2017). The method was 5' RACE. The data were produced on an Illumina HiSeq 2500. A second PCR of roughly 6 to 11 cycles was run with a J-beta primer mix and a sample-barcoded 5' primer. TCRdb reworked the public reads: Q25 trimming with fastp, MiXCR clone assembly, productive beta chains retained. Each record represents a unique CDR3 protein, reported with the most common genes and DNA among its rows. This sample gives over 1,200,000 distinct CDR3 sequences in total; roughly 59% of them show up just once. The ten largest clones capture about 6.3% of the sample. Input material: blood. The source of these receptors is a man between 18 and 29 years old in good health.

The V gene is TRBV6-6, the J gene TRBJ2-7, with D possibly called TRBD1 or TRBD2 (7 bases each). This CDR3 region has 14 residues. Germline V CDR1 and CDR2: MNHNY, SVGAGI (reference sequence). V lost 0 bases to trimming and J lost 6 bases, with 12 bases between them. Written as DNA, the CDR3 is TGTGCCAGCAGTTACTCGGGAGGGGGCAGCGAGCAGTACTTC. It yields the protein CASSYSGGGSEQYF.

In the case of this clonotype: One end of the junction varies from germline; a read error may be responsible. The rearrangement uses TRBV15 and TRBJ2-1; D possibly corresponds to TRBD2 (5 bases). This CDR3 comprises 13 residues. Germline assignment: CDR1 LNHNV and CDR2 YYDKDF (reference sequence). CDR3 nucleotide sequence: TGCGCCACCAGCAGAGGGTGGGATGGAGAGCAGTTCTTC. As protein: CATSRGWDGEQFF.

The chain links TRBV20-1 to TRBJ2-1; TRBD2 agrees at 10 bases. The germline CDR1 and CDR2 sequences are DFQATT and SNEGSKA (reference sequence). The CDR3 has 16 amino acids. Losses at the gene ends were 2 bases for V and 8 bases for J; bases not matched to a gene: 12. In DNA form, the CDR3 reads TGCAGTGCTAGACTCCTCCTAGCGGGAGACGGGGATGAGCAGTTCTTC. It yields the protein CSARLLLAGDGDEQFF.

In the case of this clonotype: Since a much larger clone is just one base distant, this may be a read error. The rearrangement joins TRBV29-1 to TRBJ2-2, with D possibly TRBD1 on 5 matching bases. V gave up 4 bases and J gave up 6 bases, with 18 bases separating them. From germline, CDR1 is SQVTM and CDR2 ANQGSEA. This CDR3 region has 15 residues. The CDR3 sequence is CSVATRGGWSGELFF. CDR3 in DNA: TGCAGCGTTGCGACAAGGGGCGGATGGTCCGGGGAGCTGTTTTTT.

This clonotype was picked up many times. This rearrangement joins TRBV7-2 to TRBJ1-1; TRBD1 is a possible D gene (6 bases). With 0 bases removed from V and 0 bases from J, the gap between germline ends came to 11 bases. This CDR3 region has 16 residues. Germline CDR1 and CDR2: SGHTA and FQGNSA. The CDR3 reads CASSLAGADVNTEAFF. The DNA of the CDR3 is TGTGCCAGCAGCTTAGCGGGGGCGGATGTGAACACTGAAGCTTTCTTT.

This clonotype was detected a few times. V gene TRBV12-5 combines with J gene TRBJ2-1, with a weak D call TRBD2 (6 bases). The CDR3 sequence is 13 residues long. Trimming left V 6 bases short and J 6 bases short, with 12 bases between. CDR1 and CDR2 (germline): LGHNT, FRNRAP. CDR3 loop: CASGLGLFNEQFF. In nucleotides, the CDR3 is TGTGCTAGTGGACTCGGACTATTCAATGAGCAGTTCTTC.

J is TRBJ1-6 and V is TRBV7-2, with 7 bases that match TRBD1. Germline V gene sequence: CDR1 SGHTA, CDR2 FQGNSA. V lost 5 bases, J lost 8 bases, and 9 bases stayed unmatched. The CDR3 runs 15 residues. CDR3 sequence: CASSHTDRVYSPLHF. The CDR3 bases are TGTGCCAGCAGCCATACCGACAGGGTGTATTCACCCCTCCACTTT.

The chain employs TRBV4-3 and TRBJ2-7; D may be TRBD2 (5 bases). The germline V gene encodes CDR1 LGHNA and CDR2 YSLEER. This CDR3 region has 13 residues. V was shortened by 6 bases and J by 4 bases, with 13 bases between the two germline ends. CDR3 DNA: TGCGCCAGCAGTCAGACTATTGGGTACGAGCAGTACTTC. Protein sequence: CASSQTIGYEQYF.

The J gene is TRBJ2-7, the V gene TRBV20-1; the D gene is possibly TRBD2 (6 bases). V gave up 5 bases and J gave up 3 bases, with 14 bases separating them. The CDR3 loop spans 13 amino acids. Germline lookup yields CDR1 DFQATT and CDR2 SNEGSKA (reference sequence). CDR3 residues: CSAYAPEGYEQYF. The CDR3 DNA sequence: TGCAGTGCTTACGCGCCGGAGGGCTACGAGCAGTACTTC.

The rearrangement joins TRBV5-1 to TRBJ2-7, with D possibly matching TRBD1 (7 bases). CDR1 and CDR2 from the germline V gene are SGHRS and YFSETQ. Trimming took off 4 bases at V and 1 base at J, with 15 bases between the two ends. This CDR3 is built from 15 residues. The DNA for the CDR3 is TGCGCCAGCAGCCCGTCGGGGGACAGTTCCTACGAGCAGTACTTC. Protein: CASSPSGDSSYEQYF.

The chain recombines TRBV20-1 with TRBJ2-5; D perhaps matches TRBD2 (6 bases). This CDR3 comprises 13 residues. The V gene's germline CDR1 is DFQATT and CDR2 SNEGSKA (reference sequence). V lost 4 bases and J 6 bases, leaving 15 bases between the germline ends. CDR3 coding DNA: TGCAGTGCTATGGCCGGGGGAGGAAAGACCCAGTACTTC. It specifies CSAMAGGGKTQYF.

CDR3: CASSYMAANTDTQYF. The CDR3, as DNA: TGTGCCAGCAGTTATATGGCGGCGAACACAGATACGCAGTATTTT. The chain has TRBV2 and TRBJ2-3; D is unresolved. Looked up from germline, CDR1 is SNHLY and CDR2 is FYNNEI. The CDR3 sequence is 15 residues long. V lost 5 bases and J lost 2, with 14 bases in between.

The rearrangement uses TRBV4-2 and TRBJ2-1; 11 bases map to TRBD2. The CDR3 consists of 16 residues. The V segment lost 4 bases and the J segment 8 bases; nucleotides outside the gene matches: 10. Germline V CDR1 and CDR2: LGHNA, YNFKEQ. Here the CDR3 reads CASSPSRSGGADEQFF. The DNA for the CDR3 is TGTGCCAGCAGCCCTTCCCGTAGCGGGGGGGCAGATGAGCAGTTCTTC.

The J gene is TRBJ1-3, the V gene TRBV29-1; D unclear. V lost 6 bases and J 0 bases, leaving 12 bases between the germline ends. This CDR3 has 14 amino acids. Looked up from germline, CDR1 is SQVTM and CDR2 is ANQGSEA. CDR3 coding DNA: TGCAGCGTGCGTTCCTCCAGCTCTGGAAACACCATATATTTT. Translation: CSVRSSSSGNTIYF. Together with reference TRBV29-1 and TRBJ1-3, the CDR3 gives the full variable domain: SAVISQKPSRDICQRGTSLTIQCQVDSQVTMMFWYRQQPGQSLTLIATANQGSEATYESGFVIDKFPISRPNLTFSTLTVSNMSPEDSSIYLCSVRSSSSGNTIYFGEGSWLTVV.